Listed below are T cell receptor beta chains from one sample, sequenced in a study of blood T cells in healthy people across ages. MiXCR, applied by TCRdb to the 5' RACE reads, yields one record per CDR3 protein. The table lists 800,000 to 950,000 distinct CDR3 sequences, 25% to 35% of them singletons. This sample was also put to use in a study of T cells of mothers and their children.

Source material: blood. These receptor sequences come from a woman in her thirties or forties in good health. The CDR3 runs from the conserved cysteine through the conserved F or W. A D gene is named only where the DNA matches it firmly. Size is omitted from some rows. Given values are once, few, many or a class for expanded clones.

>NA|TRBV6-6|TRBJ2-4|few
CASSYSSPLAKNIQYF
TGTGCCAGCAGTTACTCCTCCCCTTTAGCCAAAAACATTCAGTACTTC
>NA|TRBV7-9|TRBJ1-1|many
CASSPGLKNTEAFF
TGTGCCAGCAGCCCGGGACTTAAGAACACTGAAGCTTTCTTT
>NA|TRBV20-1|TRBJ2-3|few
CSARAPNTGTFSFDTQYF
TGCAGTGCTAGAGCCCCCAACACCGGGACTTTTTCATTTGATACGCAGTATTTT
>NA|TRBV20-1|TRBJ2-1|few
CSARDPFSYNEQFF
TGCAGTGCTAGAGATCCGTTTTCCTACAATGAGCAGTTCTTC
>TRBD1|TRBV14|TRBJ1-2|NA
CASSQRGPRGYTF
TGTGCCAGCAGCCAAAGGGGGCCTAGGGGCTACACCTTC
>NA|TRBV9|TRBJ1-2|few
CASSPPEAGNYGYTF
TGTGCCAGCAGCCCACCAGAAGCGGGCAACTATGGCTACACCTTC
>NA|TRBV20-1|TRBJ1-1|few
CSARGGRNTEAFF
TGCAGTGCTAGAGGAGGACGGAACACTGAAGCTTTCTTT
>NA|TRBV5-6|TRBJ2-3|few
CASSLPWTVSSTDTQYF
TGTGCCAGCAGCTTGCCCTGGACAGTCTCTAGCACAGATACGCAGTATTTT
>TRBD2|TRBV7-9|TRBJ2-7|few
CASSPMTSGWSYEQYF
TGTGCCAGCAGCCCGATGACTAGCGGGTGGTCCTACGAGCAGTACTTC
>TRBD2|TRBV9|TRBJ2-5|many
CASSVAAGGLETQYF
TGTGCCAGCAGCGTAGCGGCGGGGGGGCTAGAGACCCAGTACTTC
>NA|TRBV29-1|TRBJ2-7|many
CSVERGGEQYF
TGCAGCGTTGAAAGGGGTGGCGAGCAGTACTTC
>TRBD1|TRBV27|TRBJ2-3|few
CASPRGFRTDTQYF
TGTGCCAGCCCCAGGGGGTTCCGCACAGATACGCAGTATTTT
>NA|TRBV28|TRBJ1-2|few
CASSSSGTPNYGYTF
TGTGCCAGCAGTTCCTCCGGGACACCTAACTATGGCTACACCTTC
>NA|TRBV28|TRBJ2-5|many
CASMWAGTQTQYF
TGTGCCAGCATGTGGGCAGGTACTCAGACCCAGTACTTC
>NA|TRBV12-3/TRBV12-4|TRBJ1-1|NA
CASSLLGQDTEAFF
TGTGCCAGCAGTTTGTTGGGGCAGGACACTGAAGCTTTCTTT
>NA|TRBV28|TRBJ2-7|many
CASTRDGPYEQYF
TGTGCCAGCACCAGGGACGGTCCCTACGAGCAGTACTTC
>TRBD1|TRBV24-1|TRBJ1-2|few
CATSDSYRGSDYGYTF
TGTGCCACCAGTGACTCCTACAGGGGATCCGACTATGGCTACACCTTC
>TRBD1|TRBV20-1|TRBJ2-1|few
CSATGGQGFGGSYNEQFF
TGCAGTGCTACTGGGGGACAGGGGTTTGGTGGGTCCTACAATGAGCAGTTCTTC
>NA|TRBV28|TRBJ1-1|NA
CASRSWGEGRTEAFF
TGTGCCAGCAGGAGTTGGGGCGAGGGGAGGACTGAAGCTTTCTTT
>NA|TRBV7-2|TRBJ1-1|NA
CASSHTPRGNAEAFF
TGTGCCAGCAGCCACACCCCAAGGGGGAACGCTGAAGCTTTCTTT
>NA|TRBV6-1|TRBJ2-7|NA
CASREGHSSSYEQYF
TGTGCCAGCAGGGAGGGGCATTCAAGCTCCTACGAGCAGTACTTC
>NA|TRBV9|TRBJ2-3|NA
CASSANGLGNTDTQYF
TGTGCCAGCAGCGCTAATGGGTTGGGCAACACAGATACGCAGTATTTT
>NA|TRBV6-6|TRBJ1-5|many
CASMGFASPQHF
TGTGCCAGCATGGGCTTCGCGTCGCCCCAGCATTTT
>TRBD1|TRBV5-1|TRBJ2-7|NA
CASSYRDRTSYEQYF
TGCGCCAGCAGCTACCGGGACAGGACGTCCTACGAGCAGTACTTC
>TRBD2|TRBV2|TRBJ2-7|NA
CASSDPGLAGVSYEQYF
TGTGCCAGCAGTGATCCAGGATTAGCGGGGGTCTCCTACGAGCAGTACTTC
>TRBD1|TRBV2|TRBJ2-1|many
CASSDPIQGGISGEQFF
TGTGCCAGCAGTGACCCGATACAGGGGGGCATTTCGGGTGAGCAGTTCTTC
>TRBD2|TRBV20-1|TRBJ2-5|many
CSARDPTSGGQETQYF
TGCAGTGCTAGAGATCCGACTAGCGGGGGACAAGAGACCCAGTACTTC
>NA|TRBV29-1|TRBJ2-7|once
CSASEDSLSYEQYF
TGCAGCGCCAGCGAGGACTCCCTTTCCTACGAGCAGTACTTC
>TRBD1|TRBV6-5|TRBJ1-2|NA
CASTIQGGYGYTF
TGTGCCAGCACCATACAGGGGGGCTATGGCTACACCTTC
>NA|TRBV12-3/TRBV12-4|TRBJ1-2|NA
CASTLTLGQANYGYTF
TGTGCCAGCACCCTAACGTTGGGGCAGGCGAACTATGGCTACACCTTC
>NA|TRBV12-3/TRBV12-4|TRBJ1-5|once
CASSLNSHNQPQHF
TGTGCCAGCAGTTTGAACAGTCACAATCAGCCCCAGCATTTT
>TRBD1|TRBV5-1|TRBJ1-2|many
CASSASGGSYGYTF
TGCGCCAGCAGCGCGTCAGGGGGCAGCTATGGCTACACCTTC
>NA|TRBV7-9|TRBJ1-6|many
CASSRRGSYNSPLHF
TGTGCCAGCAGCCGTAGGGGGTCCTATAATTCACCCCTCCACTTT
>NA|TRBV25-1|TRBJ2-7|many
CASSEYGLARTYEQYF
TGTGCCAGCAGTGAATATGGTCTAGCCAGGACCTACGAGCAGTACTTC
>TRBD1|TRBV12-3/TRBV12-4|TRBJ2-1|NA
CASSPGTGLNNEQFF
TGTGCCAGCAGTCCGGGGACAGGGCTAAATAATGAGCAGTTCTTC
>NA|TRBV12-3/TRBV12-4|TRBJ1-1|NA
CASRTPGDPRGTEAFF
TGTGCCAGCAGGACTCCCGGGGACCCTCGTGGGACTGAAGCTTTCTTT
>NA|TRBV20-1|TRBJ1-2|many
CSAPNPGAESYTF
TGCAGTGCTCCAAACCCAGGGGCGGAGAGCTACACCTTC
>NA|TRBV4-3|TRBJ1-2|few
CASSQAWTANYGYTF
TGCGCCAGCAGCCAGGCTTGGACAGCTAACTATGGCTACACCTTC